This T cell receptor (beta chain) appears in the sequencing data of a study of OX40 agonist ivuxolimab in advanced cancers. The wider study: The dose-escalation cohort was around 83% male, with a mean age of around 60 years, ranging roughly 20 to 90.

The CDR3 covers 18 residues. CDR1 is PRHDT, CDR2 FYEKMQ, per germline (reference sequence). The J segment lost 7 bases and the V segment lost 0 bases, leaving 13 bases of the junction unmatched. TCRdb keeps only in-frame clones here, not all; method: immunoSEQ multiplex PCR. The repertoire consists of roughly 81,000 clones, with 85% to 95% occurring once and the leading ten covering 11%. Anyone with autoimmune disease history or systemic immunosuppression was excluded. This receptor was identified in an adult with an advanced solid tumor such as melanoma, head and neck, liver or kidney cancer. V and J are TRBV13 and TRBJ2-1, with 9 nucleotides matching TRBD2. The source material was CD4+ or CD8+ T cells sorted from blood, sampled in a trial of the OX40 agonist ivuxolimab. For the CDR3, the DNA is TGTGCCAGCAGCTTAGGCTGGAGTAGCGGGAGTGCTCGAAATGAGCAGTTCTTC. Translating gives CASSLGWSSGSARNEQFF.